This record concerns one T cell receptor beta chain sequence. Here immunoSEQ multiplex PCR was the method, and the copy in TCRdb shows in-frame clones only, minus some. The sample has about 170,000 clones; just under 85% are singletons. Germline CDR1 is SNHLY and CDR2 is FYNNEI. CDR3 size: 12 residues. V dropped 7 bases and J dropped 2 bases, with 9 bases sitting between them. This record belongs to a study of blood T cell repertoires in COVID-19. The J gene is TRBJ2-7, the V gene TRBV2; TRBD1 might be the D (6 bases). This clonotype was obtained from a woman aged 80 or over with COVID-19, enrolled during active disease. The sequencing input was peripheral blood. CDR3 residues: CASKQGPYEQYF. CDR3 coding DNA: TGTGCCAGCAAACAGGGCCCCTACGAGCAGTACTTC.